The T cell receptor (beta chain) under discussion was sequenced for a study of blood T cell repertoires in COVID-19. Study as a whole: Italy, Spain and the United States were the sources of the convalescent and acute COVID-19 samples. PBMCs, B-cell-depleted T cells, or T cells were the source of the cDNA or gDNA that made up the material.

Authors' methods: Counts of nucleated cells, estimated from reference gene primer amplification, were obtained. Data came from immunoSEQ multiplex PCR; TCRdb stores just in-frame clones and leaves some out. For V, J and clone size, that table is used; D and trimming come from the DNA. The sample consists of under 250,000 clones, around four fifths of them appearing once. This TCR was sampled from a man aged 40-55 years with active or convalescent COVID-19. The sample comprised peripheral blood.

CDR3 loop: CAWQREVAGELFF. CDR3 nucleotides: TGTGCCTGGCAGCGGGAGGTGGCCGGGGAGCTGTTTTTT. The rearrangement links TRBV30 to TRBJ2-2, with 9 bases that match TRBD2. With 5 bases clipped from V and 6 bases from J, the junction kept 4 bases outside the gene matches. The CDR3 runs to 13 residues. In germline, CDR1 is GTSNPN, CDR2 SVGIG (reference sequence).